This entry features one T cell receptor beta chain sequence. These data originate in a study of blood T cell repertoires in COVID-19. Study as a whole: Donors in the United States, Italy and Spain gave samples during acute or convalescent COVID-19.

Sequencing was performed with immunoSEQ multiplex PCR; in TCRdb, only in-frame clones are kept and a portion is missing. The sample consists of about 110,000 clones, nearly 90% of them appearing once. Trimming removed 0 bases at V and 6 bases at J, with 6 bases between. From germline, CDR1 is SGHRS and CDR2 YFSETQ. The CDR3 sequence is 12 residues long. The sequence was obtained from a human donor in a cohort sampled during active COVID-19. The material sequenced was peripheral blood. The chain couples TRBV5-1 to TRBJ1-1; D unclear. CDR3 coding DNA: TGCGCCAGCAGCTTGGCCGGGTCTGAAGCTTTCTTT. It is translated as CASSLAGSEAFF. The whole variable domain, remainder taken from reference TRBV5-1 and TRBJ1-1, is KAGVTQTPRYLIKTRGQQVTLSCSPISGHRSVSWYQQTPGQGLQFLFEYFSETQRNKGNFPGRFSGRQFSNSRSEMNVSTLELGDSALYLCASSLAGSEAFFGQGTRLTVV.